These 2 T cell receptor beta chains were sequenced from one sample in a study of identical twins' blood T cells. TCRdb recomputed calls from the 5' RACE reads with MiXCR, one row per CDR3 protein. The table includes 300,000 to 450,000 distinct CDR3 sequences, 25% to 35% detected once. Material: PBMCs. All receptors come from a woman aged 18-49 years in good health.

This clonotype has just a few counts. The chain couples TRBV4-3 to TRBJ1-2; D not resolved. CDR1 and CDR2 from the germline V gene are LGHNA and YSLEER. This CDR3 contains 12 residues. V lost 4 bases and J lost 8, with 11 bases in between. The DNA for the CDR3 is TGCGCCAGCAGCCTCACACGGGGAGGCTACACCTTC. Translated, it gives CASSLTRGGYTF.

The rearrangement uses TRBV2 and TRBJ1-3; 12 bases match TRBD1. Germline V gene sequence: CDR1 SNHLY, CDR2 FYNNEI. The CDR3 covers 16 residues. The V segment lost 11 bases and the J segment 1 base; nucleotides outside the gene matches: 9. Here the CDR3 DNA reads TGTGCCGTACCCGGGACAGGGGGCGCATCTGGAAACACCATATATTTT. Translating it yields CAVPGTGGASGNTIYF.